What follows are 14 T cell receptor beta chains derived from one specimen sequenced in a study of blood T cell repertoires in COVID-19 (TCRdb year 2020). The library was prepared using the immunoSEQ multiplex PCR assay. The table comes from immuneACCESS by way of TCRdb, which keeps in-frame sequences with V and J called. Part of the clones is missing from these tables; in studies checked, under half for an unresolved V gene and the rest for unknown reasons. The sample data list about 250,000 clones, and 88% of these were observed just once. The ten most abundant clones make up less than 3% of the sample. The material sequenced was PBMCs or T cells enriched from blood (not recorded which). These receptors all stem from a woman in her fifties or sixties who had recovered from COVID-19.

V is TRBV5-4 and J is TRBJ2-3; 14 bases map to TRBD2. Germline V gene lookup returns CDR1 SGHNT and CDR2 YYREEE (reference sequence). This CDR3 has 16 amino acids. The J segment lost 3 bases and the V segment lost 4 bases, leaving 4 bases of the junction unmatched. The CDR3 DNA reads as TGTGCCAGCAGCGGGACTAGCGGGAGAACTACAGATACGCAGTATTTT. Its protein is CASSGTSGRTTDTQYF.

The gene calls are TRBV28 and TRBJ2-1; 7 bases match TRBD2. CDR3 size: 15 residues. Germline V gene sequence: CDR1 MDHEN, CDR2 SYDVKM. The V segment lost 8 bases and the J segment 4 bases; nucleotides outside the gene matches: 11. This chain's CDR3 is CASRSGTILYNEQFF. For the CDR3, the DNA is TGTGCCAGCCGATCCGGGACTATACTATACAATGAGCAGTTCTTC.

The chain combines TRBV28 with TRBJ2-1; 8 bases match TRBD2. The trim removed 6 bases at V and 3 bases at J, leaving 4 bases unmatched. The length of the CDR3 is 14 residues. Germline lookup yields CDR1 MDHEN and CDR2 SYDVKM. CDR3: CASSVGLGYNEQFF. The CDR3, as DNA: TGTGCCAGCAGCGTGGGACTAGGCTACAATGAGCAGTTCTTC.

The CDR3 is CASSELANTEAFF. The CDR3 DNA reads TGTGCCAGCAGTGAACTGGCGAACACTGAAGCTTTCTTT. This chain joins TRBV2 and TRBJ1-1; unclear D gene. V shed 2 bases and J shed 1 base, with 5 bases lying between them. The CDR3 has 13 amino acids. In germline, CDR1 is SNHLY, CDR2 FYNNEI. Full variable domain (remainder filled in from reference TRBV2 and TRBJ1-1): EPEVTQTPSHQVTQMGQEVILRCVPISNHLYFYWYRQILGQKVEFLVSFYNNEISEKSEIFDDQFSVERPDGSNFTLKIRSTKLEDSAMYFCASSELANTEAFFGQGTRLTVV.

This clone is a singleton in its sample. V gene TRBV28 combines with J gene TRBJ2-4; 7 nucleotides match TRBD2. CDR3 length equals 15 residues. Germline CDR1 reads MDHEN; CDR2 reads SYDVKM. Trimming removed 3 bases from V and 1 base from J; junction bases left unmatched: 3. The CDR3 DNA reads as TGTGCCAGCAGTTTGGGGACTAACGCCAAAAACATTCAGTACTTC. This codes for CASSLGTNAKNIQYF.

The V gene is TRBV5-6, the J gene TRBJ2-5; 12 bases map to TRBD1. The CDR3 runs 17 residues. Trimming cost V 8 bases and J 2 bases; bases outside gene matches: 13. Germline-derived CDR1 and CDR2 are SGHDT and YYEEEE. CDR3 coding DNA: TGTGCCAGTCACCGGGACAGGGGGCGAGTGGCGCAAGAGACCCAGTACTTC. This encodes CASHRDRGRVAQETQYF. Filled out from reference TRBV5-6 and TRBJ2-5, the complete variable domain reads DAGVTQSPTHLIKTRGQQVTLRCSPKSGHDTVSWYQQALGQGPQFIFQYYEEEERQRGNFPDRFSGHQFPNYSSELNVNALLLGDSALYLCASHRDRGRVAQETQYFGPGTRLLVL.

The V and J genes are TRBV28 and TRBJ2-5; perhaps TRBD2 as D (6 bases). Germline V gives CDR1 MDHEN, CDR2 SYDVKM. This CDR3 has 13 amino acids. Trimming took 6 bases from V and 4 from J, leaving 12 bases between them. The CDR3 protein is CASSRGGVETQYF. The CDR3 bases are TGTGCCAGCAGCCGGGGAGGAGTAGAGACCCAGTACTTC.

The rearrangement links TRBV2 to TRBJ2-7; D is tentatively TRBD1 or TRBD2 (5 bases each). This CDR3 spans 12 amino acids. The V end was cut by 7 bases, the J end by 3 bases, with 10 bases between. Looked up from germline, CDR1 is SNHLY and CDR2 is FYNNEI. CDR3 amino acids: CASTEGSYEQYF. The CDR3 nucleotides are TGTGCCAGCACTGAGGGGAGCTACGAGCAGTACTTC.

The chain employs TRBV5-1 and TRBJ2-3; TRBD2 matches at 12 bases. The CDR3 is made up of 18 amino acids. Trimming took 5 bases from V and 3 from J; bases not matched to a gene: 13. Per germline, CDR1 SGHRS and CDR2 YFSETQ. CDR3 sequence: CASRNLAGGLIGTDTQYF. CDR3 nucleotide sequence: TGCGCCAGCAGAAACCTAGCGGGAGGGCTGATCGGGACAGATACGCAGTATTTT. Full variable domain (outside the CDR3, taken from reference TRBV5-1 and TRBJ2-3): KAGVTQTPRYLIKTRGQQVTLSCSPISGHRSVSWYQQTPGQGLQFLFEYFSETQRNKGNFPGRFSGRQFSNSRSEMNVSTLELGDSALYLCASRNLAGGLIGTDTQYFGPGTRLTVL.

The chain joins TRBV4-2 to TRBJ1-1, with 11 bases fitting TRBD1. Germline V gene data show CDR1 as LGHNA and CDR2 as YNFKEQ. The V and J ends lost 1 base and 4 bases, in that order; junction bases with no gene match: 5. The CDR3 is made up of 16 amino acids. DNA for the CDR3: TGTGCCAGCAGCCAAGTCAGGGGGACAGGGGGCACTGAAGCTTTCTTT. It translates to CASSQVRGTGGTEAFF.

This rearrangement joins TRBV6-5 to TRBJ2-1, with 7 positions matching TRBD2. V dropped 10 bases and J dropped 5; count of bases not matched to a gene: 8. This CDR3 region has 13 residues. Germline values: CDR1 MNHEY, CDR2 SVGAGI. The CDR3 loop is CAIGGRYDNEQFF. DNA of the CDR3: TGTGCCATAGGCGGGAGATATGACAATGAGCAGTTCTTC.

This chain connects TRBV2 to TRBJ1-1, with TRBD1 as a possible D gene (6 bases). V lost 8 bases to trimming and J lost 1 base, with 17 bases between them. The CDR3 runs to 15 residues. Germline V CDR1 and CDR2: SNHLY, FYNNEI. CDR3: CASFKSGTQNTEAFF. In DNA form, the CDR3 reads TGTGCCAGCTTCAAATCCGGGACACAGAACACTGAAGCTTTCTTT.

The chain employs TRBV29-1 and TRBJ1-4; possibly TRBD1 for D (5 bases). This CDR3 has 12 residues. V lost 5 bases to trimming and J lost 3 bases, with 7 bases between them. The V gene's germline CDR1 is SQVTM and CDR2 ANQGSEA. This CDR3 is CSVRQSNEKLFF. For the CDR3, the DNA is TGCAGCGTTAGACAGTCTAATGAAAAACTGTTTTTT.

This clone has ten or more counts. This rearrangement joins TRBV27 to TRBJ1-1, with a possible D match to TRBD1 (5 bases). Germline lookup yields CDR1 MNHEY and CDR2 SMNVEV (reference sequence). This CDR3 contains 15 residues. V was shortened by 9 bases and J by 4 bases, with 21 bases between the two germline ends. This chain's CDR3 is CASGALGLGATEAFF. The CDR3 region has the DNA TGTGCCAGTGGAGCTTTGGGACTAGGGGCCACTGAAGCTTTCTTT.